The source of this TCR beta chain is a study of human T cells and chemical hapten exposure. Study background: Small pooled library volume differences chiefly drove per-sample TCR yield variation.

TCRdb independently ran MiXCR on the RACE reads; one entry per CDR3 protein. The sample lists 150,000 to 200,000 distinct CDR3 sequences, about a quarter occurring once. Trimming left V 6 bases short and J 4 bases short, with 13 bases between. The V gene's germline CDR1 is SNHLY and CDR2 FYNNEI. The CDR3 length is 14 residues. Time point indicated: patch test 3, about 24 weeks after DPC sensitization. Sample treatment: therapeutic diphenylcyclopropenone sensitization with weekly scalp DPC. The donor pool consisted of alopecia patients aged 18 to 70 years, considered suitable for DPC. This sequence originates from a woman aged 18-35 years with alopecia areata. Some clones in this sample may be carry-over from other donors' samples. This material consisted of whole blood, taken in connection with sensitization to the hapten diphenylcyclopropenone (DPC). The chain carries TRBV2 and TRBJ1-3; D perhaps matches TRBD1 (5 bases). CDR3: CASRAGFSGNTIYF. The DNA of the CDR3 is TGTGCCAGCAGAGCAGGGTTTTCAGGAAACACCATATATTTT.